This T cell receptor (beta chain) originates from a study of siplizumab effects on memory and regulatory T cells. V lost 2 bases and J lost 1, with 12 bases in between. Germline CDR1 and CDR2: MNHEY and SVGAGI. The CDR3 is 15 residues long. The table came from immunoSEQ multiplex PCR; TCRdb's copy has only in-frame clones and leaves some out. The sample shows approximately 40,000 clones, more than 70% of them seen only once. The sequence was obtained from a human donor in good health. Sequencing used naive CD4+ T cells sorted from blood. The rearrangement uses TRBV6-5 and TRBJ2-7; TRBD1 is a possible D gene (6 bases). This chain's CDR3 is CASSYRDTFSYEQYF. The CDR3 DNA reads TGTGCCAGCAGTTACAGGGACACCTTTTCCTACGAGCAGTACTTC.